The 16 T cell receptor beta chains below all came from one sample that was sequenced in a study of radiotherapy plus CTLA-4 blockade in lung cancer. Sequencing was performed with immunoSEQ multiplex PCR; in TCRdb, only in-frame clones are kept and a portion is missing. This table holds tens of thousands of clones, approximately 83% found once. This material consisted of peripheral blood, taken from a patient treated with radiotherapy plus ipilimumab. These receptors all stem from a human donor with non-small cell lung cancer who had a partial response to radiotherapy plus ipilimumab.

The genes are TRBV5-4 and TRBJ2-3, with 8 nucleotides matching TRBD2. Trimming removed 5 bases from V and 3 bases from J; junction bases left unmatched: 11. The CDR3 loop spans 16 amino acids. The germline CDR1 and CDR2 sequences are SGHNT and YYREEE (reference sequence). The CDR3 here is CASRLHAGGRTDTQYF. CDR3 nucleotides: TGTGCCAGCAGGCTCCACGCGGGGGGTAGAACAGATACGCAGTATTTT.

J is TRBJ1-3 and V is TRBV19, with unresolved D. Germline lookup yields CDR1 LNHDA and CDR2 SQIVND (reference sequence). The CDR3 extends over 15 amino acids. The germline V and J ends were trimmed by 3 bases and 0 bases, with 9 bases remaining between them. The CDR3 spells CASSMNRASGNTIYF. The DNA for the CDR3 is TGTGCCAGTAGTATGAACCGAGCCTCTGGAAACACCATATATTTT.

V is TRBV19 and J is TRBJ2-5, with D possibly matching TRBD2 (6 bases). CDR3 length equals 14 residues. Germline lookup yields CDR1 LNHDA and CDR2 SQIVND (reference sequence). The V and J ends lost 10 bases and 5 bases respectively, with 20 bases between them. CDR3 DNA sequence: TGTGCCACCCAGTCGGGGGAATGGTATGAGACCCAGTACTTC. It translates to CATQSGEWYETQYF.

Remarks on this clone: The junction does not match germline at one end; this may be a read error. The V gene is TRBV7-7, the J gene TRBJ2-3, with no clear D. Germline assignment: CDR1 SSHAT and CDR2 FNYEAQ (reference sequence). The length of the CDR3 is 13 residues. CDR3 sequence (DNA): TGTGCTAGCAGCCGAGGCCGGACAGATACGCAGTATTTT. It translates to CASSRGRTDTQYF.

This rearrangement joins TRBV6-1 to TRBJ2-7; weak D call: TRBD1 (5 bases). The ends were cut back, 1 base at V and 3 bases at J, with 10 bases in the middle. The CDR3 loop spans 14 amino acids. The germline CDR1 and CDR2 sequences are MNHNS and SASEGT. CDR3 nucleotides: TGTGCCAGCAGTGAAGGGGGCTTTAGCTACGAGCAGTACTTC. This codes for CASSEGGFSYEQYF.

V and J are TRBV18 and TRBJ2-7; D not resolved. Germline CDR1 reads KGHSH; CDR2 reads LQKENI. The CDR3 is made up of 12 amino acids. The germline V and J ends were trimmed by 5 bases and 3 bases, with 8 bases remaining between them. The CDR3 nucleotides are TGTGCCAGCTCATACTCCGACTACGAGCAGTACGTC. Protein sequence: CASSYSDYEQYV.

V gene TRBV2 combines with J gene TRBJ1-5; possibly TRBD1 for D (5 bases). CDR1 and CDR2 from the germline V gene are SNHLY and FYNNEI. Trimming removed 7 bases from V and 4 bases from J, with 14 bases in between. This CDR3 contains 14 residues. CDR3 DNA sequence: TGTGCCAGCAAGGTACAAGGGGTAAATCAGCCCCAGCATTTT. It translates to CASKVQGVNQPQHF.

The sample holds one count of this clone. V and J are TRBV28 and TRBJ1-2; 7 bases match TRBD1. After removal of 1 base from V and 6 bases from J, the junction contained 8 bases not matched to a gene. This CDR3 contains 15 residues. The V gene's germline CDR1 is MDHEN and CDR2 SYDVKM. CDR3 residues: CASSLFTGTDDGYTF. The CDR3 DNA reads as TGTGCCAGCAGTTTATTTACGGGGACAGACGATGGCTACACCTTC.

This chain joins TRBV6-1 and TRBJ1-5, with a tentative D call TRBD1 (5 bases). V lost 6 bases to trimming and J lost 6 bases, with 9 bases between them. The germline CDR1 and CDR2 sequences are MNHNS and SASEGT. The CDR3 has 12 amino acids. The CDR3 coding sequence is TGTGCCAGCAGGCAGGGTCTTCAGCCCCAGCATTTT. Translation gives CASRQGLQPQHF.

This chain joins TRBV18 and TRBJ1-1, with D maybe TRBD1 (6 bases). V lost 2 bases to trimming and J lost 4 bases, with 17 bases between them. The CDR3 covers 16 residues. The germline V gene has CDR1 KGHSH and CDR2 LQKENI. CDR3 residues: CASSPNPQGGSTEAFF. As DNA, the CDR3 is TGTGCCAGCTCACCAAACCCACAGGGCGGTAGCACTGAAGCTTTCTTT.

The rearrangement joins TRBV9 to TRBJ1-2, with 9 positions matching TRBD1. V lost 2 bases to trimming and J lost 7 bases; unmatched junction nucleotides: 3. CDR1 is SGDLS, CDR2 YYNGEE, per germline. This CDR3 is 13 amino acids long. The chain's CDR3 is CASSVDRGGGYTF. The CDR3 nucleotides are TGTGCCAGCAGCGTGGACAGGGGCGGTGGCTACACCTTC.

The chain employs TRBV7-8 and TRBJ1-2; 8 nucleotides line up with TRBD1. Germline V gene lookup returns CDR1 SGHVS and CDR2 FQNEAQ. This CDR3 spans 16 amino acids. V was pared by 4 bases and J by 2 bases, with 9 bases of the junction left unmatched. The CDR3 region is CASSSRQGRGNYGYTF. CDR3 bases: TGTGCCAGCAGCTCAAGACAGGGGAGGGGCAACTATGGCTACACCTTC.

This chain links TRBV7-2 with TRBJ2-7; 8 nucleotides agree with TRBD1. Trimming removed 4 bases from V and 1 base from J; junction bases left unmatched: 3. This CDR3 spans 14 amino acids. The germline gives CDR1 SGHTA, CDR2 FQGNSA. Here the CDR3 reads CASSSGQASYEQYV. The CDR3 DNA is TGTGCCAGCAGCTCGGGACAGGCGTCCTACGAGCAGTACGTC.

This chain links TRBV15 with TRBJ1-5, with D unclear. The germline V gene encodes CDR1 LNHNV and CDR2 YYDKDF (reference sequence). The CDR3 extends over 13 amino acids. The V and J ends lost 1 base and 7 bases respectively, with 8 bases between them. CDR3 in amino acids: CATSRARGQPQHF. For the CDR3, the DNA is TGTGCCACCAGCAGAGCAAGAGGGCAGCCCCAGCATTTT.

The rearrangement uses TRBV28 and TRBJ1-5, with a weak D call TRBD1 (5 bases). The V end was cut by 5 bases, the J end by 1 base, with 12 bases between. The CDR3 consists of 15 residues. Germline V gene lookup returns CDR1 MDHEN and CDR2 SYDVKM. The DNA for the CDR3 is TGTGCCAGCAGTCCCGGGGGGAAGAGCAATCAGCCCCAGCATTTT. Translation gives CASSPGGKSNQPQHF.

The chain links TRBV6-5 to TRBJ2-3, with D tentatively TRBD2 (5 bases). Trimming took 7 bases from V and 3 from J, leaving 14 bases between them. CDR1 is MNHEY and CDR2 is SVGAGI in the germline V gene. The CDR3 extends over 14 amino acids. DNA of the CDR3: TGTGCCAGCAACCTAGCCCCAAATACAGATACGCAGTATTTT. As protein: CASNLAPNTDTQYF.